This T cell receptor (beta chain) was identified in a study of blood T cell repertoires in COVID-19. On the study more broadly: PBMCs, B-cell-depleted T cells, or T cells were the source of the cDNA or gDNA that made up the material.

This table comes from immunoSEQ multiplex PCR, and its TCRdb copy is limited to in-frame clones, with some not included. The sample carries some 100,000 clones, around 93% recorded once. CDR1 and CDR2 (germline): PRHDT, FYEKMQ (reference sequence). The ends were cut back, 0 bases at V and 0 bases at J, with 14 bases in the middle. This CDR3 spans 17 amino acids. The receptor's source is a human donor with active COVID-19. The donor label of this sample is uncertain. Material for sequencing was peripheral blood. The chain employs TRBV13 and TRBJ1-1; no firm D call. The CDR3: CASSLGLNHPMNTEAFF. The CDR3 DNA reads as TGTGCCAGCAGCTTAGGCCTAAACCACCCTATGAACACTGAAGCTTTCTTT.